The T cell receptor beta chain under discussion was sequenced for a study of T-cell reconstitution after alpha-beta-depleted transplantation in children. Notes on the study in general: Diversity of TCRbeta at day 60 was high in some patients, arising from surviving recipient T cells and thymic progenitors. By one year post-transplant, T-cell counts and diversity largely arose from T cells that were newly produced.

Germline CDR1 and CDR2: DFQATT and SNEGSKA (reference sequence). The CDR3 spans 15 residues. V shed 0 bases, J shed 4 bases, and the junction held 5 bases outside the gene matches. This clonotype was detected a few times. Its specificity is unknown. For TCRbeta, the library was prepared with unique molecular identifiers. One entry per CDR3 protein results from TCRdb running MiXCR on the PCR reads. Among about 420,000 distinct CDR3 sequences listed, about a sixth were seen once. The input for sequencing was PBMCs, mostly from graft donor cells, taken 360 days after TCRalphabeta/CD19-depleted stem cell transplant. V usage is TRBV20-1 and J usage is TRBJ2-2; 7 positions match TRBD2. The sequence was obtained from a boy in the first two years of life who had a stem cell transplant for Wiskott-Aldrich syndrome, so the T cells may come from the graft donor. The CDR3 loop reads CSARDWGRVTGELFF. CDR3 DNA: TGCAGTGCTAGAGATTGGGGGAGGGTCACCGGGGAGCTGTTTTTT.